This is a list of T cell receptor beta chains from one sample in a study of T-cell memory formation after mild COVID-19. Each CDR3 protein gets one entry after TCRdb re-called the 5' RACE reads with MiXCR. The sample shows under 700,000 distinct CDR3 sequences, around 21% of them seen only once. Sequencing was carried out using PBMCs or a T cell subset sorted from them (not recorded which). These receptors were collected from an adult woman who had mild COVID-19 (a few samples of this study predate the infection). Cell type and time point are not known. CDR3s include the opening cysteine and the closing phenylalanine or tryptophan. The order of the fields is D gene, V gene, J gene, clone size, CDR3 protein, CDR3 DNA. The D gene is left open where the match is weak. The listing skips clone size in some rows; elsewhere it reads once, few, many or a size class.

NA	TRBV12-3/TRBV12-4	TRBJ2-7	few	CASSLRVYEQYF	TGTGCCAGCAGTTTGCGGGTCTACGAGCAGTACTTC
TRBD2	TRBV6-2/TRBV6-3	TRBJ2-5	NA	CASSSPLSSSGRRAETQYF	TGTGCCAGCAGTTCGCCCTTGTCCTCTAGCGGGAGACGGGCAGAGACCCAGTACTTC
TRBD1	TRBV5-6	TRBJ1-1	NA	CASSFAGQAGGTEAFF	TGTGCCAGCAGCTTCGCCGGACAGGCTGGGGGCACTGAAGCTTTCTTT
TRBD2	TRBV20-1	TRBJ2-5	NA	CSAMPGLADGETQYF	TGCAGTGCCATGCCGGGACTAGCGGATGGAGAGACCCAGTACTTC
TRBD2	TRBV12-3/TRBV12-4	TRBJ2-5	many	CASSLFSGGAEETQYF	TGTGCCAGCAGTTTATTTAGCGGGGGGGCGGAGGAGACCCAGTACTTC
NA	TRBV7-3	TRBJ2-2	NA	CASSFQGLNTGELFF	TGTGCCAGCAGCTTCCAAGGTCTGAACACCGGGGAGCTGTTTTTT
NA	TRBV12-3/TRBV12-4	TRBJ2-2	NA	CASRVGVGTGELFF	TGTGCCAGCAGGGTCGGGGTGGGCACCGGGGAGCTGTTTTTT
NA	TRBV5-1	TRBJ1-2	few	CASSLWGIMFGYTF	TGCGCCAGCAGCTTGTGGGGGATTATGTTTGGCTACACCTTC
NA	TRBV3-1	TRBJ2-1	NA	CASSPHAGNEQFF	TGTGCCAGCAGCCCCCACGCGGGCAATGAGCAGTTCTTC
NA	TRBV4-1	TRBJ2-7	few	CASSQFSRRITDSGEQYF	TGCGCCAGCAGCCAATTTTCACGGCGGATTACGGACTCGGGCGAGCAGTACTTC